A selection of T cell receptor beta chains follows, all from one sample in a study of blood T cell repertoires in COVID-19. Here immunoSEQ multiplex PCR was the method, and the copy in TCRdb shows in-frame clones only, minus some. This sample carries almost 500,000 clones, approximately 91% of them seen once, and the ten largest clones take roughly 8.5%. Sequences were obtained from PBMCs or T cells enriched from blood (not recorded which). Every receptor here comes from a woman aged 55 to 70 who had recovered from COVID-19. CDR3s include the opening cysteine and the closing phenylalanine or tryptophan. A D gene is named only where the DNA matches it firmly. Clone size appears in some rows only: once, few, many, or a class for an expanded clone.

D,size,V,J,DNA,CDR3
-,-,TRBV4-1,TRBJ2-5,TGCGCCAGCAGCCAAGTACGCCGGGGGCAAGAGACCCAGTACTTC,CASSQVRRGQETQYF
-,-,TRBV5-4,TRBJ1-4,TGTGCCAGCAGCCTTGGGGCGGCAGGGTCTAATGAAAAACTGTTTTTT,CASSLGAAGSNEKLFF
-,many,TRBV5-1,TRBJ2-1,TGCGCCAGCAGCTCAAACCGCGGGGAGCAGTTCTTC,CASSSNRGEQFF
-,few,TRBV10-3,TRBJ1-1,TGTGCCATCAGTACAGGGAACACTGAAGCTTTCTTT,CAISTGNTEAFF
TRBD2,-,TRBV6-2/TRBV6-3,TRBJ2-5,TGTGCCAGCAGCCCTCGACTAGCGGGGAGCCAAGAGACCCAGTACTTC,CASSPRLAGSQETQYF
TRBD2,-,TRBV6-5,TRBJ2-3,TGTGCCAGCAGAAATCCGTGGGGAGGGACGCAGTATTTT,CASRNPWGGTQYF
TRBD1,-,TRBV27,TRBJ1-2,TGTGCCAGCAGTCCGGGACAGGGAAACTATGGCTACACCTTC,CASSPGQGNYGYTF
-,-,TRBV6-5,TRBJ2-6,TGTGCCAGCAGTTGGGAGTTCTCTGGGGCCAACGTCCTGACTTTC,CASSWEFSGANVLTF
-,-,TRBV4-1,TRBJ1-5,TGCGCCAGCAGCCAAGATCCCAGGACAAGGGGCTTATATAGCAATCAGCCCCAGCATTTT,CASSQDPRTRGLYSNQPQHF
TRBD2,-,TRBV7-2,TRBJ2-2,TGTGCCAGCAGCTTAGTGGGGACTAGTAAACCCGGGGAGCTGTTTTTT,CASSLVGTSKPGELFF
TRBD1,-,TRBV2,TRBJ1-5,TGTGCCAGCAGTAGGACAGGGGGCTCCAATCAGCCCCAGCATTTT,CASSRTGGSNQPQHF
-,-,TRBV3-1/TRBV3-2,TRBJ2-1,TGTGCCAGCAGCCAATCTTTCTATGAGCAGTTCTTC,CASSQSFYEQFF
TRBD1,-,TRBV30,TRBJ1-6,TGTGCCTGGAGGGGGACAGTAAGAGCATCACCCCTCCACTTT,CAWRGTVRASPLHF
-,once,TRBV3-1/TRBV3-2,TRBJ2-3,TGTGCCAGCAGCCCGTCCCGCACTAGATCGTTGAGCACAGATACGCAGTATTTT,CASSPSRTRSLSTDTQYF
-,-,TRBV30,TRBJ2-3,TGTGCCTGGAGGGGGTGGCGGGGCAAGCGGGATACGCAGTATTTT,CAWRGWRGKRDTQYF
-,-,TRBV6-1,TRBJ1-5,TGTGCCAGCAGTGAAGGATTTTTGCGGGGCGATCAGCCCCAGCATTTT,CASSEGFLRGDQPQHF
-,-,TRBV10-2,TRBJ1-4,TGCGCCAGCAAGGGACAAGAGTCCGAAAAACTGTTTTTT,CASKGQESEKLFF
-,-,TRBV6-5,TRBJ1-1,TGTGCCAGCAGTCCAGGGAACACTGAAGCTTTCTTT,CASSPGNTEAFF
-,-,TRBV5-5,TRBJ2-1,TGTGCCAGCAGTGCGAGGGATGAGCAGTTCTTC,CASSARDEQFF
TRBD2,-,TRBV10-1,TRBJ2-5,TGCGCCAGCAGTGAGTCGGATCTACTAGCGGCGAAAGAGACCCAGTACTTC,CASSESDLLAAKETQYF
TRBD2,-,TRBV10-3,TRBJ2-7,TGTGCCATCAGTGAGTCGGGGACTAGCGGGGGGGTCAACGAGCAGTACTTC,CAISESGTSGGVNEQYF
-,-,TRBV12-3/TRBV12-4,TRBJ1-1,TGTGCCAGCAGTTACAGGGCAGCTGAAGCTTTCTTT,CASSYRAAEAFF
-,-,TRBV7-8,TRBJ1-5,TGTGCCAGCAGCTTGCAACAGGGTTTAGGTCAGCCCCAGCATTTT,CASSLQQGLGQPQHF
TRBD1,-,TRBV10-3,TRBJ2-7,TGTGCCATCAGAGGGACAGCGGAATCTACCTACGAGCAGTACTTC,CAIRGTAESTYEQYF
-,-,TRBV24-1,TRBJ2-1,TGTGCCACCAGTGAAAGGGGCAGGGTAGTAGACAATGAGCAGTTCTTC,CATSERGRVVDNEQFF
TRBD1,-,TRBV2,TRBJ1-5,TGTGCCAGCAGGGAGAAAACAGGGGGCTTGGGCAATCAGCCCCAGCATTTT,CASREKTGGLGNQPQHF
-,-,TRBV2,TRBJ2-1,TGTGCCAGCAGTGGCAGTTTAACAGGGAGAACCTTGGGCTCCTACAATGAGCAGTTCTTC,CASSGSLTGRTLGSYNEQFF